These T cell receptor beta chains were read from a single sample in a study of blood T cell repertoires in COVID-19. Sequenced by immunoSEQ multiplex PCR; TCRdb stores in-frame clones only, minus some. The sample shows 350,000 or so clones, around four fifths of them seen only once. Sequencing was carried out using peripheral blood. These receptors were obtained from a man between 25 and 39 years old with active or convalescent COVID-19. Each CDR3 is given with its conserved first and last residue. The D gene is left open where the match is weak. Only some rows state a clone size, as once, few, many or a class for expanded clones.

clone_size	d_call	v_call	j_call	cdr3_nt	cdr3_aa
.	.	TRBV27	TRBJ2-2	TGTGCCAGAAGGGGATTCCGTACCGGGGAGCTGTTTTTT	CARRGFRTGELFF
few	TRBD1	TRBV11-3	TRBJ1-4	TGTGCCAGCAGATCCGGGACAGGAGCCGGACTGCATGAAAAACTGTTTTTT	CASRSGTGAGLHEKLFF
few	.	TRBV14	TRBJ2-4	TGTGCCAGCAGCCTTTACGGAGGCGGCATTCAGTACTTC	CASSLYGGGIQYF
once	TRBD2	TRBV15	TRBJ2-1	TGTGCCACCAGCAGAGATAGGAGTAGCGGGAATGAGCAGTTCTTC	CATSRDRSSGNEQFF
.	TRBD1	TRBV4-2	TRBJ1-5	TGTGCCAGCAGCGAGGGGCAGGGGGAGGGCAATCAGCCCCAGCATTTT	CASSEGQGEGNQPQHF
.	TRBD1	TRBV29-1	TRBJ2-7	TGCAGCGCCAGACAGGGGGATGGCTACGAGCAGTACTTC	CSARQGDGYEQYF
once	TRBD1	TRBV5-1	TRBJ1-2	TGCGCCAGCAGCTTGGGACAGGGAGGAACCAACTATGGCTACACCTTC	CASSLGQGGTNYGYTF
.	.	TRBV3-1/TRBV3-2	TRBJ2-1	TGTGCCAGCAGCCCGCGGCATAATGAGCAGTTCTTC	CASSPRHNEQFF
.	.	TRBV6-5	TRBJ1-2	TGTGCCAGCACCTGGACAGAGGCTAACTATGGCTACACCTTC	CASTWTEANYGYTF
.	.	TRBV7-2	TRBJ2-3	TGTGCCAGCAGCTTAAGGGTACGGACTAGCACAGATACGCAGTATTTT	CASSLRVRTSTDTQYF
once	.	TRBV6-5	TRBJ1-4	TGTGCCAGCAGTTACGTGACTGGAGAAAAACTGTTTTTT	CASSYVTGEKLFF
.	.	TRBV5-3	TRBJ2-7	TGTGCCAGAAGCCCCGTCTCCGGCGGGTCAAATTACGAGCAGTACTTC	CARSPVSGGSNYEQYF
.	.	TRBV4-1	TRBJ2-2	TGCGCCAGCAGCCGTCTCACTTGGACCGGGGAGCTGTTTTTT	CASSRLTWTGELFF
.	TRBD1	TRBV18	TRBJ1-2	TGTGCCAGCTCACCTCTCCTAGACAGGGGGAATGGCTACACCTTC	CASSPLLDRGNGYTF
.	TRBD1	TRBV4-3	TRBJ1-2	TGCGCCAGCAGCCACGGACAGGGGAACTATGGCTACACCTTC	CASSHGQGNYGYTF
.	TRBD2	TRBV29-1	TRBJ2-4	TGCAGCGTTGTGGGGGGAGGGCCGGACATTCAGTACTTC	CSVVGGGPDIQYF
.	TRBD2	TRBV2	TRBJ2-3	TGTGCCAGCAGTGGCACCCGGACTAGCGTCTCCCTTGATACGCAGTATTTT	CASSGTRTSVSLDTQYF
once	.	TRBV12-3/TRBV12-4	TRBJ1-3	TGTGCCAGCAGTGGGGGGGGAAACACCATATATTTT	CASSGGGNTIYF
.	.	TRBV6-4	TRBJ2-1	TGTGCCAGCAGCGGGACTCTTTTGGGCGAGCAGTTCTTC	CASSGTLLGEQFF
.	TRBD2	TRBV7-9	TRBJ2-1	TGTGCCAGCAGCCCCTTTCGTTTTACTAGCGTCTACAATGAGCAGTTCTTC	CASSPFRFTSVYNEQFF
.	.	TRBV15	TRBJ2-3	TGTGCCACCCTATCAATTGGAGCGGCTAGCACAAATACGCAGTATTTT	CATLSIGAASTNTQYF
.	.	TRBV6-1	TRBJ2-3	TGTGCCAGCAGTGAAGAGAGGGCAGTTACGCAGTATTTT	CASSEERAVTQYF
once	.	TRBV13	TRBJ2-7	TGTGCCAGCACCCCCAGAAGGCGGGGCTACGAGCAGTACTTC	CASTPRRRGYEQYF
.	.	TRBV19	TRBJ1-1	TGTGCCAGTAGTGACCAGGGTTTCGACGCTTTCTTT	CASSDQGFDAFF
.	TRBD2	TRBV27	TRBJ2-2	TGTGCCAGCAGTTCTCCCGGGCTAGCGGACAACACCGGGGAGCTGTTTTTT	CASSSPGLADNTGELFF
.	TRBD2	TRBV7-6	TRBJ2-7	TGTGCCAGCAGCTTAAGGTCTAGCGGGGGAGGCGAGCAGTACTTC	CASSLRSSGGGEQYF
once	.	TRBV9	TRBJ2-2	TGTGCCAGCAGCGTGACAGGCAACACCGGGGAGCTGTTTTTT	CASSVTGNTGELFF
few	TRBD1	TRBV15	TRBJ1-5	TGTGCCACCAGCAGGCAGGGGGCTGGCAATCAGCCCCAGCATTTT	CATSRQGAGNQPQHF
.	TRBD1	TRBV27	TRBJ1-6	TGTGCCAGCAGTCGGCAGACAGGGACTAATTCACCCCTCCACTTT	CASSRQTGTNSPLHF
.	TRBD2	TRBV7-2	TRBJ2-7	TGTGCCAGCAGCTTAGGACTAGCGGCCTACGAGCAGTACTTC	CASSLGLAAYEQYF
.	TRBD1	TRBV29-1	TRBJ1-1	TGCAGCGTTGAAGCCCGTCCCCCCCAGGGGGCTGGGGTCACTGAAGCTTTCTTT	CSVEARPPQGAGVTEAFF
few	.	TRBV21-1	TRBJ2-7	TGTGCCAGCAGCAAAAAAGGGGCGGGAGGGACCTACGAGCAGTACTTC	CASSKKGAGGTYEQYF
.	TRBD2	TRBV28	TRBJ2-1	TGTGCCAGCAGTTTTTCGGCGGGAGGGATAGGGAATGAGCAGTTCTTC	CASSFSAGGIGNEQFF
.	.	TRBV7-2	TRBJ2-7	TGTGCCAGCAGCCCCCAGGGAGCAGGGGTTCACTACGAGCAGTACTTC	CASSPQGAGVHYEQYF